The text below deals with one TCR beta chain. Its antigen is not yet known. Within one base of it there is no much larger clone, and no base qualities were kept. Using the deep immunoSEQ assay, multiplex PCR amplified TCR CDR3 regions from genomic DNA. Genomic DNA extracted from each cell subset was distributed evenly over all wells of several immunoSEQ 96-well plates, and each plate served as one replicate. For sorted subsets, approximately 200 ng of genomic DNA, equivalent to 25,000 to 30,000 T cell genomes, went into each replicate PCR. Purified libraries were quantified with a Qubit 3.0 fluorometer, sized on a Bioanalyzer 2100, and re-quantified with the KAPA Library Quantification kit. Every immunoSEQ 96-well plate was sequenced on a separate single-read 150-cycle Illumina NextSeq 550 flow cell. In the source study's methods: The immunoSEQ output contained only junctional sequences without quality scores, so filtering could not match that applied to full-length reads. To assign V/J genes and CDR3, sequences were annotated against IMGT germline references using PyIR, a Python wrapper for IgBLAST v1.9. Reads were filtered out if the reads had weak V/J assignments (E-value above 1e-6), no CDR3, stop codons, out-of-frame junctions, or ambiguous translated residues. A V3J clonotype was defined by an identical inferred V gene, J gene, and CDR3 amino acid sequence. The percentage overlap between two repertoires was calculated by dividing the number of shared unique clonotypes by the size of the smaller repertoire. Three approaches were used to assess repertoire richness: RTK rarefaction, the Chao1 estimator, and Recon v2.1 estimates of unobserved clonotypes. For all TCRbeta clonotypes obtained by the gDNA method from a handful of donors, generation probabilities were computed with OLGA. In its TCRdb copy, this immuneACCESS table keeps in-frame sequences only and misses some clones. Where compared with another copy, unresolved V genes explain less than half of these, and the others have no known cause. That table gives V, J and clone size, and the DNA gave D and trimming. This sample holds roughly 1,600,000 clones; approximately 98.5% were observed only once. The top ten clones comprise roughly 0.36% of the sample.

The donors were healthy, HIV-negative adults with no recently reported acute infections or vaccinations. Every donor was a Caucasian adult living in Nashville, Tennessee, USA. CD4+ T cells were enriched through magnetic negative selection, after which naive cells were positively selected on CD45RA and the remaining negative fraction served as the memory subset. Blood was collected by leukapheresis, and PBMCs were isolated by Ficoll-Histopaque density gradient centrifugation and then cryopreserved in liquid nitrogen vapor phase. Purity and quantity of every magnetically sorted T cell population were checked by analytical flow cytometry. From each sorted fraction, genomic DNA was isolated and quantified by UV absorbance on a Nanodrop 2000c. This sample stems from a study of shared clonotypes between healthy human individuals (dated by TCRdb to 2018 to 2020). In terms of the full investigation: The cohort included three men and two women between 18 and 49 years of age. For each donor, CD4 naive and CD4 memory were each run on three plates, CD8 naive on two plates, and CD8 memory on one plate. The study deeply sequenced blood TCR repertoires of roughly five healthy adults to estimate repertoire size and the extent of clonotype sharing between individuals. To increase sequencing depth and limit assay-specific biases, different laboratories used diverse techniques to prepare libraries and sequence TCR repertoires. Per donor, leukapheresis produced somewhere between about 0.94 and 8.9 billion PBMCs.

Results the study describes overall, beyond this receptor: Pairwise subsampling indicated that sequencing depth was expected to affect the degree of clonotype sharing among donors. Incomplete sequencing was indicated by rarefaction of sorted-subset datasets, despite the large sequencing depth. Sharing across a handful of donors was observed for around 4.8% of naive CD4, less than 4% of naive CD8, about 2.3% of memory CD4, and approximately 0.41% of memory CD8 clonotypes. Larger estimated clonotype richness was generally found for naive subsets than for memory subsets. Compared with non-shared clonotypes, the clonotypes found in all four sorted-subset donors had higher generation probabilities. Sampling was restricted to blood, and TCR repertoires in tissues likely differ from the TCR repertoires found in blood. Because the study included only a small number of donors, the genetic and exposure-history diversity represented was limited.

CDR1 SEHNR and CDR2 FQNEAQ were looked up in the germline V gene (reference sequence). The CDR3, cysteine through phenylalanine, is 15 amino acids long. Here the CDR3 DNA is all that survives: 45 bases in frame from base 1. V loses 2 bases, J loses 6 bases, and the germline ends lie 16 bases apart. The source material was naive CD4+ T cells sorted from blood. In light of the paper, this sample's cell subset or site label describes: CD45RA+ positively selected. Here the chain combines TRBV7-9 and TRBJ1-2; matching of 6 bases hints at TRBD1 as the D gene. The TCR comes from a man in his thirties or forties in good health. The CDR3 region has the sequence CASSLKGSRTDGYTF. In nucleotide form, the sequence is TGTGCCAGCAGCTTAAAAGGTTCGAGGACAGATGGCTACACCTTC. Beyond the CDR3, the reference TRBV7-9 and TRBJ1-2 genes provide the residues; the full variable domain reads: DTGVSQNPRHKITKRGQNVTFRCDPISEHNRLYWYRQTLGQGPEFLTYFQNEAQLEKSRLLSDRFSAERPKGSFSTLEIQRTEQGDSAMYLCASSLKGSRTDGYTFGSGTRLTVV.